This TCR beta chain was sequenced during a study of T cell repertoires in cytomegalovirus infection. A remark on this clonotype: Its antigen is currently unknown.

TCRdb recomputed calls from the reads with MiXCR, one row per CDR3 protein. The table lists hundreds of thousands of distinct CDR3 sequences, roughly a third of them singletons. Germline V lookup: CDR1 ENHRY, CDR2 SYGVKD. V was shortened by 1 base and J by 7 bases, with 7 bases between the two germline ends. This CDR3 comprises 12 residues. The rearrangement joins TRBV10-3 to TRBJ1-1; D ambiguous. The TCR comes from a human donor in good health (CMV status not recorded). Some clones in this sample may be carry-over from other donors' samples. Sequenced material: cultured CD8+ T cells from PBMCs, taken from culture after CMV antigen stimulation. The DNA for the CDR3 is TGTGCCATCAGTGAGTTAAGAAATGAAGCTTTCTTT. Its protein product is CAISELRNEAFF.